This note documents a single TCR beta chain sequence. Its specificity is unknown. As for the donors, each was a healthy bone marrow donor. This sample is drawn from a study of cytomegalovirus exposure and HLA in healthy donors. Points from the study as a whole: The authors listed over 150 TCR beta chains as cytomegalovirus-associated.

The V gene's germline CDR1 is LGHNA and CDR2 YSLEER. V was clipped by 0 bases and J by 9 bases; unmatched bases: 19. The CDR3 length is 19 residues. The PCR used 60 Vbeta and 13 Jbeta primers. Only in-frame clones appear in the TCRdb table, and some are missing; sequencing was by immunoSEQ multiplex PCR. The table lists roughly 180,000 clones, 75% to 85% of them singletons. The sample consisted of PBMCs. The sequence was obtained from a female donor in good health and CMV-seronegative. This chain links TRBV4-3 with TRBJ2-2; 7 bases map to TRBD1. The CDR3 DNA is TGCGCCAGCAGCCAAGATTCGAGTTTAGGGGGCGCGGGTTCCCGGGAGCTGTTTTTT. Residues: CASSQDSSLGGAGSRELFF.